Sequencing of this T cell receptor beta chain was carried out in a study of response to subunit inactivated influenza vaccine. TCRdb processed the RT-PCR reads anew with MiXCR; each CDR3 protein has one entry. The sample includes 650,000 to 800,000 distinct CDR3 sequences, more than 11% seen only once; the top ten take less than 9%. Germline values: CDR1 SQVTM, CDR2 ANQGSEA. The CDR3 sequence is 14 residues long. After removal of 4 bases from V and 5 bases from J, the junction contained 7 bases not matched to a gene. The starting material was PBMCs from blood, obtained about 14 days before vaccination. The chain carries TRBV29-1 and TRBJ2-7, with 11 bases matching TRBD1. This receptor was obtained from a man over 45 who received an inactivated influenza vaccine. CDR3 sequence: CSVVAPGQGDEQYF. The CDR3 coding sequence is TGCAGCGTTGTTGCCCCGGGACAGGGGGACGAGCAGTACTTC.